This T cell receptor beta chain was recorded in a study of blood T cell repertoires in COVID-19. Germline assignment: CDR1 MNHEY and CDR2 SMNVEV (reference sequence). The CDR3 has 16 amino acids. V trimming: 4 bases; J trimming: 5 bases; junction bases outside the gene matches: 11. The Seattle patients, enrolled during active infection, were followed longitudinally. In the original analysis: Quantification of nucleated cells was approximated via reference gene primer amplification. Sequencing used immunoSEQ multiplex PCR; TCRdb keeps in-frame clones, though not all of them. From that table come the V and J calls and clone size; the DNA was used to work out D and trimming. The data show approximately 230,000 clones, 70% to 90% seen once.

The clonotype comes from a woman aged 25 to 39 with COVID-19, enrolled during active disease. V and J are TRBV27 and TRBJ2-5; 9 bases are shared with TRBD2. Sequences were obtained from peripheral blood. CDR3 bases: TGTGCCAGCAGTTCGGAGCTAGCGGGACCTTTGGAGACCCAGTACTTC. It encodes CASSSELAGPLETQYF.